This TCR beta chain was obtained from a study of T-cell reconstitution after alpha-beta-depleted transplantation in children (dated by TCRdb to about 2016). Study-level background: T-cell immune reconstitution after TCRalphabeta/CD19-depleted allogeneic hematopoietic cell transplantation in children was quantitatively tracked in the study by means of TCR repertoire profiling. What the work shows at the level of the full study, not this receptor alone: In some patients, the high TCRbeta diversity seen at day 60 was put down to recipient T cells and intrathymic progenitors that had survived conditioning. The frequencies of hyperexpanded clones fell over the following months, and after one year, T-cell counts and TCRbeta diversity were mostly attributed to newly produced T cells. Apparently early alphabetaT-cell count recovery about two months after transplant reportedly relied on only several hundred rapidly expanded clones derived from non-depleted graft cells.

The library was obtained by PCR. Sequencing was carried out with an Illumina HiSeq 2500. TCR library preparation used molecular barcoding, with unique molecular identifiers applied to normalize quantification of the TCRbeta repertoire. The public sequencing data were trimmed at Q25 with fastp and processed into clonotypes with MiXCR by TCRdb, which kept only in-frame beta chains. One record per CDR3 amino acid sequence lists the most common genes and DNA. The sample table holds 600,000 or so distinct CDR3 sequences, of which 23% were seen once. The ten largest clones capture roughly 13% of the sample. On this clonotype itself: Its antigen is not yet known. Base qualities are not provided; no much larger clone lies one nucleotide away.

Compared with germline, V lacks 6 bases and J lacks 6 bases; bases without a gene match: 7. CDR1 WSHSY and CDR2 SAAADI were looked up in the germline V gene. The CDR3 numbers 15 residues from cysteine through phenylalanine. CDR3 DNA is the only sequence kept; it has 45 bases, read in frame from the first base. The treatment or condition label on this specimen signifies: allogeneic hematopoietic cell transplantation with graft depleted of TCRalphabeta T cells and CD19 B cells. Transplant recipients were children who received TCRalphabeta/CD19-depleted allogeneic hematopoietic cell grafts. Sequencing used PBMCs, mostly from graft donor cells, obtained 360 days after TCRalphabeta/CD19-depleted stem cell transplant. The sequence joins TRBV10-2 to TRBJ2-1; TRBD2 lines up with 11 middle nucleotides. The TCR sequence derives from a boy in the first two years of life who had a stem cell transplant for acute myeloid leukemia, so the T cells may come from the graft donor. The CDR3 protein sequence reads: CASRLAGGPGNEQFF. Here is the DNA: TGCGCCAGCAGATTAGCGGGGGGGCCTGGCAATGAGCAGTTCTTC.